Shown below are 23 T cell receptor beta chains from a single sample sequenced in a study of cytomegalovirus exposure and HLA in healthy donors. Here immunoSEQ multiplex PCR was the method, and the copy in TCRdb shows in-frame clones only, minus some. This sample has 150,000 to 180,000 clones; around 84% occur once, and the top ten carry approximately 2.2%. The sequencing input was PBMCs. The receptors originated from a human donor in good health.

This clone was observed a handful of times. The rearrangement links TRBV2 to TRBJ1-6; 7 nucleotides line up with TRBD1. The V gene end was trimmed by 10 bases and the J gene end by 6 bases; junction bases not matched to a gene: 3. The CDR3 has 12 amino acids. Germline V gene lookup returns CDR1 SNHLY and CDR2 FYNNEI. CDR3 DNA sequence: TGTGCCACCGGACAGGTTAATTCACCCCTCCACTTT. This gives the protein CATGQVNSPLHF.

This rearrangement joins TRBV27 to TRBJ1-1, with 7 bases that match TRBD1. Germline V gene data show CDR1 as MNHEY and CDR2 as SMNVEV (reference sequence). This CDR3 comprises 14 residues. V was pared by 4 bases and J by 2 bases, with 4 bases of the junction left unmatched. The DNA for the CDR3 is TGTGCCAGCAGTTGGGACAGCTTCAACACTGAAGCTTTCTTT. This gives the protein CASSWDSFNTEAFF.

The V gene is TRBV18, the J gene TRBJ2-3, with 7 positions matching TRBD1. Per the germline V gene, CDR1 is KGHSH and CDR2 is LQKENI. Losses at the gene ends were 6 bases for V and 1 base for J; bases not matched to a gene: 4. The CDR3 extends over 14 amino acids. This CDR3 is CASSSGQGTDTQYF. CDR3 sequence (DNA): TGTGCCAGCTCTTCTGGACAGGGCACAGATACGCAGTATTTT.

The chain couples TRBV5-1 to TRBJ1-1; 9 bases map to TRBD1. From germline, CDR1 is SGHRS and CDR2 YFSETQ. J lost 10 bases, V lost 4 bases, and 14 bases had no gene match. The CDR3 length is 15 residues. The CDR3 sequence is CASSPGGGQGWRAFF. Written as DNA, the CDR3 is TGCGCCAGCAGCCCGGGAGGGGGACAGGGTTGGAGAGCTTTCTTT.

V usage is TRBV5-1 and J usage is TRBJ2-1; 8 bases are shared with TRBD1. J lost 5 bases, V lost 3 bases, and 10 bases had no gene match. This CDR3 contains 16 residues. The germline CDR1 and CDR2 sequences are SGHRS and YFSETQ. CDR3: CASSWGTGVLDNEQFF. The DNA for the CDR3 is TGCGCCAGCAGCTGGGGGACAGGAGTTTTGGACAATGAGCAGTTCTTC. The full variable domain, completed using reference TRBV5-1 and TRBJ2-1, is KAGVTQTPRYLIKTRGQQVTLSCSPISGHRSVSWYQQTPGQGLQFLFEYFSETQRNKGNFPGRFSGRQFSNSRSEMNVSTLELGDSALYLCASSWGTGVLDNEQFFGPGTRLTVL.

The chain uses TRBV29-1 and TRBJ2-5; possibly TRBD2 for D (5 bases). The length of the CDR3 is 12 residues. Looked up from germline, CDR1 is SQVTM and CDR2 is ANQGSEA. Between the trimmed V and J ends, which lost 4 bases and 1 base, there was a span of 7 bases. The CDR3, as DNA: TGCAGCGTTGTGAGGGCCCAAGAGACCCAGTACTTC. It codes for CSVVRAQETQYF.

The sample holds one count of this clone. This sequence joins TRBV9 and TRBJ2-2; 8 nucleotides agree with TRBD1. The CDR3 extends over 14 amino acids. Trimming cost V 4 bases and J 6 bases; bases outside gene matches: 5. CDR1 SGDLS and CDR2 YYNGEE come from the germline V gene. CDR3 sequence reads: CASSPDRESGELFF. CDR3 nucleotide sequence: TGTGCCAGCAGCCCGGACAGGGAATCCGGGGAGCTGTTTTTT.

The chain uses TRBV7-2 and TRBJ2-2, with 9 bases fitting TRBD1. Germline CDR1 SGHTA, CDR2 FQGNSA. The CDR3 is 15 residues long. Germline trimming cut 4 bases from V and 6 bases from J; bases unmatched to any gene: 6. The CDR3 sequence: CASSSDRGSSGELFF. The CDR3 bases are TGTGCCAGCAGCTCCGACAGGGGGTCGTCCGGGGAGCTGTTTTTT.

In nucleotides, the CDR3 is TGTGCCAGCAGTGACGGGACTAGCGCAAACAATGAGCAGTTCTTC. This translates into CASSDGTSANNEQFF. V gene TRBV6-4 combines with J gene TRBJ2-1; 10 nucleotides align to TRBD2. In germline, CDR1 is MRHNA, CDR2 SNTAGT. The V segment lost 2 bases and the J segment 5 bases; nucleotides outside the gene matches: 3. The CDR3 runs 15 residues.

The genes are TRBV25-1 and TRBJ2-6, with 9 nucleotides matching TRBD1. The CDR3 length is 18 residues. J gave up 1 base and V 4 bases, and 8 bases lay outside the gene matches. The germline gives CDR1 MGHDK, CDR2 SYGVNS. This CDR3 reads CASSANTGTGSGANVLTF. CDR3 bases: TGTGCCAGCAGTGCTAATACCGGGACAGGGTCTGGGGCCAACGTCCTGACTTTC.

This chain uses TRBV19 with TRBJ2-2; perhaps TRBD1 as D (6 bases). V lost 6 bases, J lost 1 base, and 12 bases lay in between. The germline V gene encodes CDR1 LNHDA and CDR2 SQIVND (reference sequence). This CDR3 has 15 residues. The CDR3: CASRRQVWNTGELFF. In DNA, the CDR3 is TGTGCCAGTAGAAGACAGGTTTGGAACACCGGGGAGCTGTTTTTT.

V gene TRBV11-1 combines with J gene TRBJ2-1; D ambiguous. The germline V gene encodes CDR1 SGHAT and CDR2 FQDESV (reference sequence). The CDR3 covers 14 residues. Trimming took off 1 base at V and 4 bases at J, with 8 bases between the two ends. The CDR3 loop reads CASSLGPQYNEQFF. The CDR3 bases are TGTGCCAGCAGCTTAGGACCACAGTACAATGAGCAGTTCTTC.

This chain connects TRBV28 to TRBJ1-2; maybe TRBD1 (5 bases). The V end was cut by 3 bases, the J end by 5 bases, with 10 bases between. The CDR3 is made up of 13 amino acids. The germline gives CDR1 MDHEN, CDR2 SYDVKM. Here the CDR3 reads CASSLSGRYGYTF. The CDR3 DNA reads TGTGCCAGCAGTTTGTCAGGGCGGTATGGCTACACCTTC.

The rearrangement joins TRBV6-1 to TRBJ1-5, with D hard to call. The V end lost 3 bases, the J end lost 0 bases, and 15 bases lay between the germline ends. The CDR3 extends over 17 amino acids. In germline, CDR1 is MNHNS, CDR2 SASEGT. The CDR3 DNA follows: TGTGCCAGCAGTGATTATTTGGGCTTCTATAGCAATCAGCCCCAGCATTTT. Translating gives CASSDYLGFYSNQPQHF.

The V and J genes are TRBV25-1 and TRBJ2-7, with 7 bases identical to TRBD2. This CDR3 is built from 14 residues. In germline, CDR1 is MGHDK, CDR2 SYGVNS. The junction had 11 bases not matched to a gene; V was cut back by 6 bases and J by 6 bases. CDR3 region: CASRWGGSYSEQYF. CDR3 nucleotides: TGTGCCAGCAGATGGGGGGGGTCCTACTCCGAGCAGTACTTC.

The V gene is TRBV4-1, the J gene TRBJ2-1; D is possibly TRBD1 (6 bases). Germline-derived CDR1 and CDR2 are MGHRA and YSYEKL. The V end lost 4 bases, the J end lost 13 bases, and 20 bases lay between the germline ends. This CDR3 contains 14 residues. Here the CDR3 reads CASSRGPLPENQFF. The CDR3 DNA follows: TGCGCCAGCAGCCGGGGGCCCCTACCAGAGAATCAGTTCTTC.

The V gene is TRBV2, the J gene TRBJ1-2; 7 positions agree with TRBD1. Trimming took 2 bases from V and 7 from J; bases not matched to a gene: 22. Germline-derived CDR1 and CDR2 are SNHLY and FYNNEI. The CDR3 sequence is 19 residues long. The CDR3 protein is CASSESRTDEDRAPSGYTF. For the CDR3, the DNA is TGTGCCAGCAGTGAATCCCGGACCGACGAAGACAGGGCACCATCTGGCTACACCTTC.

J is TRBJ2-2 and V is TRBV6-6; 8 bases agree with TRBD1. The trim removed 5 bases at V and 1 base at J, leaving 3 bases unmatched. Germline V gene lookup returns CDR1 MNHNY and CDR2 SVGAGI (reference sequence). This CDR3 has 15 residues. The CDR3 spells CASSRTGMNTGELFF. CDR3 nucleotide sequence: TGTGCCAGCAGTAGGACAGGGATGAACACCGGGGAGCTGTTTTTT.

The table lists this clone with a count of one. The chain links TRBV5-1 to TRBJ2-1, with TRBD2 identical over 7 bases. CDR1 and CDR2 from the germline V gene are SGHRS and YFSETQ. The CDR3 is made up of 13 amino acids. The trim removed 1 base at V and 12 bases at J, leaving 7 bases unmatched. The CDR3 nucleotides read TGCGCCAGCAGCTTGTCCAGGGAGGGCGTGCAGTTCTTC. Translating gives CASSLSREGVQFF. The variable domain in full, with the rest retrieved from reference TRBV5-1 and TRBJ2-1, is KAGVTQTPRYLIKTRGQQVTLSCSPISGHRSVSWYQQTPGQGLQFLFEYFSETQRNKGNFPGRFSGRQFSNSRSEMNVSTLELGDSALYLCASSLSREGVQFFGPGTRLTVL.

J is TRBJ2-3 and V is TRBV27; the match to TRBD1 covers 8 bases. Germline trimming cut 2 bases from V and 3 bases from J; bases unmatched to any gene: 4. CDR1 is MNHEY and CDR2 is SMNVEV in the germline V gene (reference sequence). The CDR3 has 15 residues. The CDR3 loop is CASSLRQGATDTQYF. The CDR3 DNA is TGTGCCAGCAGTTTACGCCAGGGGGCGACAGATACGCAGTATTTT.

V is TRBV7-8 and J is TRBJ2-7; 7 positions match TRBD1. This CDR3 contains 17 residues. The V and J ends lost 1 base and 2 bases, in that order; junction bases with no gene match: 11. CDR1 is SGHVS and CDR2 is FQNEAQ in the germline V gene. This CDR3 reads CASSLEGGPSGPYEQYF. The CDR3 DNA reads as TGTGCCAGCAGCTTAGAAGGGGGCCCTTCGGGGCCCTACGAGCAGTACTTC. Full variable domain (remainder filled in from reference TRBV7-8 and TRBJ2-7): GAGVSQSPRYKVAKRGQDVALRCDPISGHVSLFWYQQALGQGPEFLTYFQNEAQLDKSGLPSDRFFAERPEGSVSTLKIQRTQQEDSAVYLCASSLEGGPSGPYEQYFGPGTRLTVT.

This clone was picked up one time. This sequence joins TRBV6-6 and TRBJ1-1; 7 bases match TRBD1. CDR3 length equals 14 residues. Germline values: CDR1 MNHNY, CDR2 SVGAGI (reference sequence). V shed 5 bases and J 5 bases; nucleotides not matched to a gene: 8. The CDR3 nucleotides read TGTGCCAGCAGTAAACAGGGGAGTGAAACTGAAGCTTTCTTT. It encodes CASSKQGSETEAFF.

The CDR3 region is CASSPGGETQYF. CDR3 coding DNA: TGTGCCAGCTCACCCGGGGGGGAGACCCAGTACTTC. The V gene is TRBV18, the J gene TRBJ2-5, with TRBD2 identical over 7 bases. The CDR3 has 12 amino acids. The germline gives CDR1 KGHSH, CDR2 LQKENI. The J segment lost 5 bases and the V segment lost 3 bases, leaving 0 bases of the junction unmatched.